One sample yielded the 9 T cell receptor beta chains listed below, sequenced in a study of OX40 agonist ivuxolimab in advanced cancers. Produced via immunoSEQ multiplex PCR; TCRdb's table is partial and in-frame only. The table includes more than 65,000 clones, over 60% detected once. Sample: CD4+ or CD8+ T cells sorted from blood, taken in a trial of the OX40 agonist ivuxolimab. These receptors all stem from an adult with an advanced solid tumor such as melanoma, head and neck, liver or kidney cancer.

This clone appeared a few times. The rearrangement uses TRBV19 and TRBJ1-1; D is perhaps TRBD1 (5 bases). V was cut by 2 bases and J by 1 base, with 8 bases left in between. Germline CDR1 LNHDA, CDR2 SQIVND (reference sequence). This CDR3 contains 14 residues. CDR3 amino acids: CASSISTGNTEAFF. DNA for the CDR3: TGTGCCAGTAGTATATCTACAGGGAACACTGAAGCTTTCTTT.

This clone was picked up a small number of times. The genes are TRBV9 and TRBJ1-5; D perhaps matches TRBD1 (5 bases). The CDR3 runs 17 residues. The V gene lost 2 bases and the J gene lost 1 base, with 16 bases spanning the gap. Germline loops: CDR1 SGDLS, CDR2 YYNGEE. CDR3 protein: CASSVSGRGESNQPQHF. The CDR3, as DNA: TGTGCCAGCAGCGTCAGTGGACGGGGCGAGAGCAATCAGCCCCAGCATTTT.

V gene TRBV27 combines with J gene TRBJ1-2; 8 nucleotides match TRBD1. V was clipped by 2 bases and J by 3 bases; unmatched bases: 2. The CDR3 has 14 residues. Germline V gene lookup returns CDR1 MNHEY and CDR2 SMNVEV (reference sequence). This chain's CDR3 is CASSLGTGHYGYTF. The CDR3 DNA reads as TGTGCCAGCAGTTTAGGGACAGGCCACTATGGCTACACCTTC.

The chain combines TRBV9 with TRBJ2-5; D not resolved. From germline, CDR1 is SGDLS and CDR2 YYNGEE. Trimming left V 0 bases short and J 5 bases short, with 8 bases between. The CDR3 consists of 13 residues. In DNA form, the CDR3 reads TGTGCCAGCAGCGTAGGCCAGTCCGAGACCCAGTACTTC. Its translation: CASSVGQSETQYF.

A single count supports this clone. The chain combines TRBV9 with TRBJ2-7; 12 bases are shared with TRBD1. Germline V gene sequence: CDR1 SGDLS, CDR2 YYNGEE. The CDR3 sequence is 15 residues long. J lost 7 bases, V lost 4 bases, and 9 bases had no gene match. This CDR3 reads CASSTPGTGGEEQYF. The CDR3 DNA reads TGTGCCAGCAGCACTCCCGGGACAGGGGGCGAAGAGCAGTACTTC.

This clone was observed once. This chain joins TRBV21-1 and TRBJ2-1. TRBV21-1 is deemed a pseudogene. This CDR3 contains 13 residues. The DNA for the CDR3 is TGTGCCAGTCCCGGGACGGATGACAATGAGCAGTTCTTC. Encoded protein: CASPGTDDNEQFF.

The chain is built from TRBV4-1 and TRBJ2-7; the match to TRBD2 covers 14 bases. This CDR3 is 16 amino acids long. V was clipped by 1 base and J by 3 bases; unmatched bases: 2. The germline V gene has CDR1 MGHRA and CDR2 YSYEKL. The CDR3 sequence: CASSQAGTSGSYEQYF. DNA of the CDR3: TGCGCCAGCAGCCAAGCCGGGACTAGCGGGAGCTACGAGCAGTACTTC.

This clone showed up just a few times. This chain uses TRBV28 with TRBJ1-1; D not certain. Trimming shortened V by 6 bases and J by 0 bases, and 2 bases separated the two germline ends. Germline-derived CDR1 and CDR2 are MDHEN and SYDVKM. The CDR3 loop spans 11 amino acids. The CDR3 loop reads CASSVNTEAFF. The CDR3, as DNA: TGTGCCAGCAGCGTGAACACTGAAGCTTTCTTT. Drawing the rest from reference TRBV28 and TRBJ1-1, the complete variable domain is DVKVTQSSRYLVKRTGEKVFLECVQDMDHENMFWYRQDPGLGLRLIYFSYDVKMKEKGDIPEGYSVSREKKERFSLILESASTNQTSMYLCASSVNTEAFFGQGTRLTVV.

The chain is built from TRBV10-2 and TRBJ2-7; 8 nucleotides match TRBD2. Trimming removed 4 bases from V and 3 bases from J; junction bases left unmatched: 5. Germline V gene lookup returns CDR1 WSHSY and CDR2 SAAADI. This CDR3 comprises 14 residues. Written as DNA, the CDR3 is TGCGCCAGCAGTGGGGGGACTAGTGTCTACGAGCAGTACTTC. This translates into CASSGGTSVYEQYF.